These 9 T cell receptor beta chains share one sample of origin, sequenced in a study of T-cell reconstitution after alpha-beta-depleted transplantation in children. The TCRbeta library was prepared with unique molecular identifiers. TCRdb redid the calling of the PCR reads with MiXCR, one entry per CDR3 protein. This sample has approximately 230,000 distinct CDR3 sequences, with around 25% found just once. The starting material was PBMCs, mostly from graft donor cells, obtained 360 days after TCRalphabeta/CD19-depleted stem cell transplant. These receptors all stem from a female patient aged 2-10 years who had a stem cell transplant for congenital amegakaryocytic thrombocytopenia, so the T cells may come from the graft donor.

This chain connects TRBV28 to TRBJ1-5; the D gene is possibly TRBD1 (5 bases). Trimming left V 6 bases short and J 7 bases short, with 16 bases between. Germline loops: CDR1 MDHEN, CDR2 SYDVKM. There are 14 residues in the CDR3. The CDR3 reads CASRPGWVGQPQHF. For the CDR3, the DNA is TGTGCCAGCAGACCAGGGTGGGTAGGGCAGCCCCAGCATTTT.

This chain uses TRBV30 with TRBJ1-6; D call uncertain. Per germline, CDR1 GTSNPN and CDR2 SVGIG (reference sequence). This CDR3 is 11 amino acids long. The V and J ends lost 0 bases and 13 bases respectively, with 7 bases between them. The DNA of the CDR3 is TGTGCCTGGAGTGTCGGAGGGCCCCTCCACTTT. As protein: CAWSVGGPLHF.

This clonotype has at least ten counts. The V and J genes are TRBV24-1 and TRBJ2-7, with 10 bases that match TRBD1. The CDR3 has 14 amino acids. Germline trimming cut 5 bases from V and 7 bases from J; bases unmatched to any gene: 7. From germline, CDR1 is KGHDR and CDR2 SFDVKD. The CDR3 spells CATSGWTGGAEQYF. In DNA, the CDR3 is TGTGCCACCAGTGGATGGACAGGGGGTGCGGAGCAGTACTTC.

This clonotype occurred many times. This sequence joins TRBV6-2 or TRBV6-3 and TRBJ2-7, with 13 nucleotides matching TRBD2. Germline CDR1 reads MNHEY; CDR2 reads SVGEGT. V lost 6 bases and J lost 3; bases outside the gene matches: 5. The CDR3 is 15 residues long. The DNA of the CDR3 is TGTGCCAGCAGAAGACTAGCGGGAGGCCTCTACGAGCAGTACTTC. Translation: CASRRLAGGLYEQYF.

This clonotype has more than one count but fewer than ten. Written as DNA, the CDR3 is TGTGCCAGCAGTAAGACTAGCAGGGGTGGAAACACCATATATTTT. Translating gives CASSKTSRGGNTIYF. The genes are TRBV12-3 or TRBV12-4 and TRBJ1-3, with D maybe TRBD1 (6 bases). V was cut by 5 bases and J by 3 bases, with 14 bases left in between. This CDR3 comprises 15 residues.

The chain uses TRBV4-3 and TRBJ1-1; D call uncertain. This CDR3 has 13 amino acids. V was shortened by 1 base and J by 4 bases, with 7 bases between the two germline ends. Germline values: CDR1 LGHNA, CDR2 YSLEER. The CDR3 protein is CASSQVLVTEAFF. The DNA for the CDR3 is TGCGCCAGCAGCCAAGTTTTGGTCACTGAAGCTTTCTTT.

This clonotype turned up a few times. The rearrangement joins TRBV9 to TRBJ2-7; TRBD2 is a possible D gene (6 bases). Trimming stripped 4 bases from V and 6 bases from J, with 14 bases between. Germline V CDR1 and CDR2: SGDLS, YYNGEE. CDR3 length: 13 amino acids. CDR3 sequence: CASSQPGLGEQYF. DNA for the CDR3: TGTGCCAGCAGCCAACCGGGACTGGGCGAGCAGTACTTC. Using reference TRBV9 and TRBJ2-7 for the parts outside the CDR3, the full variable domain is DSGVTQTPKHLITATGQRVTLRCSPRSGDLSVYWYQQSLDQGLQFLIQYYNGEERAKGNILERFSAQQFPDLHSELNLSSLELGDSALYFCASSQPGLGEQYFGPGTRLTVT.

The V and J genes are TRBV18 and TRBJ2-7, with D perhaps matching TRBD1 (6 bases). Germline V CDR1 and CDR2: KGHSH, LQKENI. The V and J ends lost 6 bases and 2 bases respectively, with 20 bases between them. The CDR3 is 16 amino acids. The CDR3 DNA reads TGTGCCAGCTCCTCCTCGGACAGTCTCTACACCTACGAGCAGTACTTC. Amino acids: CASSSSDSLYTYEQYF.

V and J are TRBV5-1 and TRBJ1-2; D not resolved. Germline V CDR1 and CDR2: SGHRS, YFSETQ. The CDR3 sequence is 14 residues long. V was clipped by 0 bases and J by 7 bases, with 13 bases between them. CDR3: CASSLDRGDRGYTF. The CDR3 region has the DNA TGCGCCAGCAGCTTGGACCGGGGTGATCGTGGCTACACCTTC.